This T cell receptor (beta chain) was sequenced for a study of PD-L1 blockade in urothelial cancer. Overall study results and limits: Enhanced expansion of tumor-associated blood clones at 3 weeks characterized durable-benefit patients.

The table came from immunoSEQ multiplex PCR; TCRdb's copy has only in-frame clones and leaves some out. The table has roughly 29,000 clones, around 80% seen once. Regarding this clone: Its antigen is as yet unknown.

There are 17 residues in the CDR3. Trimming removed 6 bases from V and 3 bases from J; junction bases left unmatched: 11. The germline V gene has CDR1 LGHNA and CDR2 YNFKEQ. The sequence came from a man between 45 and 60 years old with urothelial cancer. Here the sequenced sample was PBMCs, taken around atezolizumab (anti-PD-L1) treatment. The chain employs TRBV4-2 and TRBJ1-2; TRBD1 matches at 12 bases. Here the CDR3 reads CASRNGGQGASDYGYTF. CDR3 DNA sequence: TGTGCCAGCAGAAACGGGGGACAGGGGGCTTCGGACTATGGCTACACCTTC.